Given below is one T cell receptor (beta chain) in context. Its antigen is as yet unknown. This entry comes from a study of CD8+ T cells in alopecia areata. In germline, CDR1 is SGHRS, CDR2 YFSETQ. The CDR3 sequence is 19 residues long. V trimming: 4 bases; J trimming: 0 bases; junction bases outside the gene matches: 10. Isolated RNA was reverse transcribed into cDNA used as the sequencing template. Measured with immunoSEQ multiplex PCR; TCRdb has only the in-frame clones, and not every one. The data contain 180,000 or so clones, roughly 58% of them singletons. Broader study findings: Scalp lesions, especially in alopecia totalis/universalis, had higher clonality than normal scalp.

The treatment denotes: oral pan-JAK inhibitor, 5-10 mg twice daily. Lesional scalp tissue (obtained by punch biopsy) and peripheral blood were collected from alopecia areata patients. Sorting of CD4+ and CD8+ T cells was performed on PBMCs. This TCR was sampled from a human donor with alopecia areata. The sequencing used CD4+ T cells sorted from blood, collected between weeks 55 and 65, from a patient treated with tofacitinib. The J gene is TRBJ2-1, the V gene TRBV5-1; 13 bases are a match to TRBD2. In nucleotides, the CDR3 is TGCGCCAGCAGCCGTGAGGGACTAGCGGGGCAGAGCTCCTACAATGAGCAGTTCTTC. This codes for CASSREGLAGQSSYNEQFF.